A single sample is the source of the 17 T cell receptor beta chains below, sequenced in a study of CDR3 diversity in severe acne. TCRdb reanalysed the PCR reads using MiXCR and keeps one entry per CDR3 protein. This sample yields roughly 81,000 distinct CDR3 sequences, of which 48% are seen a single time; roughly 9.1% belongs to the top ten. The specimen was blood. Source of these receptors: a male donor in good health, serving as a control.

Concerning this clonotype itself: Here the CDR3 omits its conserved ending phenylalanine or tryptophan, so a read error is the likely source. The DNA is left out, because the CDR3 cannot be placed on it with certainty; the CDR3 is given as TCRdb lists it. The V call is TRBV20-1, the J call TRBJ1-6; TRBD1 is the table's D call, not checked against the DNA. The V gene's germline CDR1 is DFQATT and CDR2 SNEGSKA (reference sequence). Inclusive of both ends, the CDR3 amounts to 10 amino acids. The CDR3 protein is CSARRQGLNY.

The CDR3 sequence is CASSSRTGDGYTF. The CDR3 region has the DNA TGCGCCAGCAGCTCCCGGACAGGGGATGGCTACACCTTC. V is TRBV5-1 and J is TRBJ1-2; TRBD1 matches at 9 bases. The V and J ends lost 3 bases and 6 bases, in that order; junction bases with no gene match: 3. The CDR3 sequence is 13 residues long. CDR1 and CDR2 (germline): SGHRS, YFSETQ.

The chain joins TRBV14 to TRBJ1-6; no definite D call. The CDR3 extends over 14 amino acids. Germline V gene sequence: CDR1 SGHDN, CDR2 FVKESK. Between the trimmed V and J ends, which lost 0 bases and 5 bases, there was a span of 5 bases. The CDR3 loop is CASSQELNNSPLHF. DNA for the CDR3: TGTGCCAGCAGCCAAGAACTTAATAATTCACCCCTCCACTTT.

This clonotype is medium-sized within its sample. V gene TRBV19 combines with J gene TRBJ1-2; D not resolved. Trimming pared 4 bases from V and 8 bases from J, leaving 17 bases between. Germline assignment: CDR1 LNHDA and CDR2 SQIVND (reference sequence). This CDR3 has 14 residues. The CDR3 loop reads CASSTLDRPSGYTF. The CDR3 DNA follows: TGTGCCAGTAGTACTTTGGACCGACCGTCAGGCTACACCTTC.

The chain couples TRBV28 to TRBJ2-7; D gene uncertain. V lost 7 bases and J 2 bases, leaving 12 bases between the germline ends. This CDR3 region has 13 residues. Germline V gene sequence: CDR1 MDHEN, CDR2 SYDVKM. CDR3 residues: CASMVLNPYEQYF. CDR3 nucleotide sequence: TGTGCCAGCATGGTATTAAACCCCTACGAGCAGTACTTC.

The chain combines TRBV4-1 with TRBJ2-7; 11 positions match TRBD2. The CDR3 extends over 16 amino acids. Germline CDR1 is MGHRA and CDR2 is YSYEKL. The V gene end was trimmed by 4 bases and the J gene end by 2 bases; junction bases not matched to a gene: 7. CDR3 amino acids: CASSPDLTSGAYEQYF. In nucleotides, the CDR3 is TGCGCCAGCAGCCCAGACTTGACTAGCGGGGCCTACGAGCAGTACTTC.

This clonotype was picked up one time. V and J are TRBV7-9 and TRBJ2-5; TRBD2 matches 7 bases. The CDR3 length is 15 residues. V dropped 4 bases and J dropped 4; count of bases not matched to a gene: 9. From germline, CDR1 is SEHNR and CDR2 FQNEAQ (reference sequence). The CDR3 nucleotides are TGTGCCAGCAGCTCCCCATCGGGAGGCAGAGAGACCCAGTACTTC. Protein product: CASSSPSGGRETQYF.

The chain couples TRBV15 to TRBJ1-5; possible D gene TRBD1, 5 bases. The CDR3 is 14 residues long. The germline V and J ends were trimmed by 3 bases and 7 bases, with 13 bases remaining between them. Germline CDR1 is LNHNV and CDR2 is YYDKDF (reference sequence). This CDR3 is CATSSTGLGQPQHF. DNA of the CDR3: TGTGCCACCAGCAGCACAGGCTTAGGACAGCCCCAGCATTTT.

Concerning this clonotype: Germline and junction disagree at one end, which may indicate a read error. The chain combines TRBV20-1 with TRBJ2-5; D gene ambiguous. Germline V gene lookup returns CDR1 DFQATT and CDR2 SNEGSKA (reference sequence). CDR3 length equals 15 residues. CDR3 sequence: CRTDARNRLEEIQYF. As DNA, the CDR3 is TGTAGGACCGACGCCCGAAATCGACTCGAAGAGATCCAGTACTTC.

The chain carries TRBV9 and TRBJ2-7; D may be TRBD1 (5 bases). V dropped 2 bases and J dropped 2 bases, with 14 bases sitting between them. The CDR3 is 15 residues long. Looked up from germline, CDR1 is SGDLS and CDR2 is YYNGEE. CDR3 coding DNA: TGTGCCAGCAGCGTCTCACCAACAGGAGCCTACGAGCAGTACTTC. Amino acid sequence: CASSVSPTGAYEQYF.

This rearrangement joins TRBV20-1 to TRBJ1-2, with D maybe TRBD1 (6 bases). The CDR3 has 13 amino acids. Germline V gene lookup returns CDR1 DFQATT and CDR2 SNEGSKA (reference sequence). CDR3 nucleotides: TGCAGCGCCCCTCGGGACACGTACTATGGCTACACCTTC. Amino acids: CSAPRDTYYGYTF.

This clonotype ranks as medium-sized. The CDR3 nucleotides read TGCGCCAGCAGCTGGACAGTGTCCGGGGAGCTGTTTTTT. Amino acids: CASSWTVSGELFF. The V and J genes are TRBV5-1 and TRBJ2-2; tentatively, D is TRBD1 (6 bases). The CDR3 totals 13 residues. Germline V gene data show CDR1 as SGHRS and CDR2 as YFSETQ. V was pared by 3 bases and J by 6 bases, with 9 bases between.

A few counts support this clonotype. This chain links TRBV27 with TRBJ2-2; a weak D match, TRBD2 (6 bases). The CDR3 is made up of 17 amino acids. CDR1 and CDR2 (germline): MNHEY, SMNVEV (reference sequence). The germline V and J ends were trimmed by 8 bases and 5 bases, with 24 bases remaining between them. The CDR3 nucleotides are TGTGCCAGCGCCCCGGCGGGATTGGTATATATAACCGGGGAGCTGTTTTTT. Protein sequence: CASAPAGLVYITGELFF.

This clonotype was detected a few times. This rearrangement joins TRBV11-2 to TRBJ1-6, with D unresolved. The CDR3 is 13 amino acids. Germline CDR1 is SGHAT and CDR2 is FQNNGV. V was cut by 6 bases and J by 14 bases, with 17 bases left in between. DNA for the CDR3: TGTGCCAGCAGTTACTCCAGGAGTTACGCCCTCCACTTT. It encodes CASSYSRSYALHF.

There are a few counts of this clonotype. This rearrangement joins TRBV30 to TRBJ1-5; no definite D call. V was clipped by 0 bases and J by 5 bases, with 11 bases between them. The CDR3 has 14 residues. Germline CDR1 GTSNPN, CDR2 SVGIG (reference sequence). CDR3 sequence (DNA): TGTGCCTGGAGTGTACTAGGCGGAGATCAGCCCCAGCATTTT. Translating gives CAWSVLGGDQPQHF.

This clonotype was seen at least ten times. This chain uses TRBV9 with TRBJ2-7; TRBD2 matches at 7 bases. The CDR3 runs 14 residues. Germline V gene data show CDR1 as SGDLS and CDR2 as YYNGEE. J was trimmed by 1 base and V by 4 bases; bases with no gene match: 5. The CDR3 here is CASSPGGSSYEQYF. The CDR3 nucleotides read TGTGCCAGCAGCCCAGGCGGGAGTTCCTACGAGCAGTACTTC. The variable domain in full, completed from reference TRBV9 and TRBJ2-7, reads DSGVTQTPKHLITATGQRVTLRCSPRSGDLSVYWYQQSLDQGLQFLIQYYNGEERAKGNILERFSAQQFPDLHSELNLSSLELGDSALYFCASSPGGSSYEQYFGPGTRLTVT.

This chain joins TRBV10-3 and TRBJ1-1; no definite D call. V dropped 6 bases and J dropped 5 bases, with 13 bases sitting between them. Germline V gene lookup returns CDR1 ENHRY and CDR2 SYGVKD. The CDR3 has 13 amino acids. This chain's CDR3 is CAIRREVRTEAFF. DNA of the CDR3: TGTGCCATCAGGCGAGAGGTGCGGACTGAAGCTTTCTTT.